A single sample gave rise to the 13 T cell receptor beta chains below, sequenced in a study of low-dose radiotherapy and immunotherapy resistance in tumors. TRAV and TRBV primers primed cDNA for both TCRalpha and TCRbeta. The authors amplified TCRs for 20 to 25 PCR cycles with a constant-region primer and a V-primer adapter. TCRdb fed the reads into MiXCR, producing one record per CDR3 protein. The sample carries over 7,000 distinct CDR3 sequences, approximately 69% recorded once. These receptors all come from a human donor with advanced metastatic prostate, ovarian, gallbladder or colorectal cancer (not recorded which). This table probably holds off-target reads from a library built for another chain.

This chain joins TRBV11-3 and TRBJ1-2; D remains ambiguous. The ends were cut back, 6 bases at V and 4 bases at J, with 21 bases in the middle. The CDR3 is 16 residues long. CDR1 and CDR2 (germline): SGHNT, YENEEA. The CDR3 sequence is CASRNSSPARGYGYTF. The CDR3 nucleotides are TGTGCCAGCAGAAACAGTTCGCCGGCCCGAGGCTATGGCTACACCTTC.

This clonotype was counted between two and nine times. V usage is TRBV4-1 and J usage is TRBJ1-2; D gene uncertain. CDR3 length equals 16 residues. V was pared by 1 base and J by 7 bases, with 19 bases between. Germline CDR1 is MGHRA and CDR2 is YSYEKL. The CDR3 DNA reads TGCGCCAGCAGCCAAGGGCCGAGACGGATCCTTAGTGGCTACACCTTC. Translating gives CASSQGPRRILSGYTF.

The rearrangement joins TRBV28 to TRBJ1-1; 7 nucleotides line up with TRBD1. The CDR3 consists of 14 residues. Per the germline V gene, CDR1 is MDHEN and CDR2 is SYDVKM. After removal of 8 bases from V and 0 bases from J, the junction contained 6 bases not matched to a gene. CDR3 amino acids: CASVTGAVNTEAFF. The CDR3 region has the DNA TGTGCCAGCGTTACAGGGGCCGTGAACACTGAAGCTTTCTTT.

The chain is built from TRBV18 and TRBJ2-1; D gene ambiguous. V gave up 3 bases and J gave up 6 bases, with 6 bases separating them. The germline V gene has CDR1 KGHSH and CDR2 LQKENI. The CDR3 spans 12 residues. CDR3: CASSPGSNEQFF. CDR3 coding DNA: TGTGCCAGCTCACCGGGATCCAATGAGCAGTTCTTC.

The sample holds a few counts of this clonotype. The chain recombines TRBV28 with TRBJ1-5, with 9 positions matching TRBD1. V lost 4 bases and J lost 11; bases outside the gene matches: 9. Germline V CDR1 and CDR2: MDHEN, SYDVKM. The length of the CDR3 is 14 residues. DNA of the CDR3: TGTGCCAGCAGTTCCGGGACAGGGATACAGTCCCAGCATTTT. Translation: CASSSGTGIQSQHF.

The J gene is TRBJ2-5, the V gene TRBV2; D uncertain. The CDR3 sequence is 15 residues long. Germline CDR1 is SNHLY and CDR2 is FYNNEI. V lost 5 bases to trimming and J lost 3 bases, with 16 bases between them. CDR3 sequence (DNA): TGTGCCAGCAGTCGCTCTCGACAAGTCAAAGAGACCCAGTACTTC. Protein: CASSRSRQVKETQYF.

This clonotype was picked up a small number of times. The V gene is TRBV4-1, the J gene TRBJ1-4; possible D gene TRBD1, 5 bases. With 6 bases removed from V and 4 bases from J, the gap between germline ends came to 18 bases. There are 16 residues in the CDR3. Germline CDR1 and CDR2: MGHRA and YSYEKL. The CDR3 spells CASRQTVVRDNEKLFF. The CDR3 DNA reads as TGCGCCAGCAGACAGACAGTCGTGCGGGATAATGAAAAACTGTTTTTT.

The chain couples TRBV19 to TRBJ2-2; D gene uncertain. The ends were cut back, 5 bases at V and 7 bases at J, with 14 bases in the middle. The germline V gene encodes CDR1 LNHDA and CDR2 SQIVND (reference sequence). The CDR3 has 14 amino acids. The CDR3 here is CASSSYLSIGELFF. CDR3 DNA sequence: TGTGCCAGTAGTTCATATTTAAGTATCGGGGAGCTGTTTTTT. Filled out from reference TRBV19 and TRBJ2-2, the complete variable domain reads DGGITQSPKYLFRKEGQNVTLSCEQNLNHDAMYWYRQDPGQGLRLIYYSQIVNDFQKGDIAEGYSVSREKKESFPLTVTSAQKNPTAFYLCASSSYLSIGELFFGEGSRLTVL.

The chain uses TRBV5-1 and TRBJ1-6, with D uncertain. Deletions cut 7 bases from V and 11 bases from J, with 13 bases between. Germline CDR1 reads SGHRS; CDR2 reads YFSETQ. The CDR3 covers 12 residues. This CDR3 reads CASGRSGAPLHF. The CDR3 DNA reads TGCGCCAGCGGACGATCCGGCGCACCCCTCCACTTT.

This chain links TRBV27 with TRBJ2-1, with TRBD1 matching over 7 bases. Trimming took 5 bases from V and 4 from J; bases not matched to a gene: 5. The CDR3 runs 14 residues. The V gene's germline CDR1 is MNHEY and CDR2 SMNVEV (reference sequence). Here the CDR3 reads CASSRPGQYNEQFF. The CDR3, as DNA: TGTGCCAGCAGTAGACCGGGACAGTACAATGAGCAGTTCTTC.

There are a few counts of this clonotype. The chain is built from TRBV5-6 and TRBJ2-3, with 7 bases that match TRBD2. CDR3 length: 17 residues. In germline, CDR1 is SGHDT, CDR2 YYEEEE. With 2 bases clipped from V and 0 bases from J, the junction kept 9 bases outside the gene matches. CDR3 sequence: CASSLLRLAVSTDTQYF. The CDR3 DNA is TGTGCCAGCAGCTTATTGCGTCTAGCGGTAAGCACAGATACGCAGTATTTT. Based on the CDR3 plus reference TRBV5-6 and TRBJ2-3, the full variable domain is DAGVTQSPTHLIKTRGQQVTLRCSPKSGHDTVSWYQQALGQGPQFIFQYYEEEERQRGNFPDRFSGHQFPNYSSELNVNALLLGDSALYLCASSLLRLAVSTDTQYFGPGTRLTVL.

This chain joins TRBV5-1 and TRBJ2-7; the match to TRBD2 covers 8 bases. The CDR3 consists of 14 residues. Trimming at V came to 1 base and at J to 5 bases, leaving 5 bases not matched to a gene. Germline V gene data show CDR1 as SGHRS and CDR2 as YFSETQ. The CDR3 nucleotides are TGCGCCAGCAGCTTGCGGGGGGGGCCGGACGAGCAGTACTTC. Its translation: CASSLRGGPDEQYF.

The CDR3 sequence: CASSQGLAGTDTQYF. Written as DNA, the CDR3 is TGTGCCAGCAGCCAGGGACTAGCGGGCACAGATACGCAGTATTTT. The chain recombines TRBV5-4 with TRBJ2-3; TRBD2 agrees at 11 bases. With 4 bases clipped from V and 1 base from J, the junction kept 2 bases outside the gene matches. The germline V gene has CDR1 SGHNT and CDR2 YYREEE (reference sequence). The CDR3 extends over 15 amino acids.